These T cell receptor beta chains were read from a single sample in a study of T cell changes during pregnancy in multiple sclerosis. Clones were sequenced by immunoSEQ multiplex PCR, and TCRdb holds only the in-frame ones, with some missing. The table has 90,000 or so clones, approximately 95% seen once. The input for sequencing was peripheral blood, taken after pregnancy. The receptors derive from a female donor in good health, enrolled as a control in a pregnancy study. CDR3s include the opening cysteine and the closing phenylalanine or tryptophan. A D gene is named only where the DNA matches it firmly. Clone sizes are given selectively: once, few, many, or a class where the clone is expanded.

D: NA; size: NA; V: TRBV6-4; J: TRBJ1-5; DNA: TGTGCCAGCCAGATAGGACAGTTTAGCAATCAGCCCCAGCATTTT; CDR3: CASQIGQFSNQPQHF
D: TRBD1; size: NA; V: TRBV6-1; J: TRBJ2-7; DNA: TGTGCCAGCAGCCATCCAGGGGGCTACGAGCAGTACTTC; CDR3: CASSHPGGYEQYF
D: TRBD1; size: once; V: TRBV29-1; J: TRBJ2-7; DNA: TGCAGCGTTGGAACCGGGACAGGGCTAGGCGAGCAGTACTTC; CDR3: CSVGTGTGLGEQYF
D: TRBD1; size: NA; V: TRBV28; J: TRBJ1-3; DNA: TGTGCCAGCAGTTCCGACAGGGACTCTGGAAACACCATATATTTT; CDR3: CASSSDRDSGNTIYF
D: NA; size: few; V: TRBV18; J: TRBJ1-2; DNA: TGTGCCAGCTCACCTGAGTTCCACTCCGGCTACACCTTC; CDR3: CASSPEFHSGYTF
D: TRBD2; size: once; V: TRBV15; J: TRBJ2-5; DNA: TGTGCCATCGCAGGGACTAGCGGACCACCGGTGGGAGAGACCCAGTACTTC; CDR3: CAIAGTSGPPVGETQYF
D: NA; size: NA; V: TRBV5-1; J: TRBJ1-2; DNA: TGCGCCAGCACTTCTAACGGCGGACAGAACTATGGCTACACCTTC; CDR3: CASTSNGGQNYGYTF
D: TRBD1; size: NA; V: TRBV28; J: TRBJ1-2; DNA: TGTGCCAGCAGTACCTACGGACAGGGTGACTATGGCTACACCTTC; CDR3: CASSTYGQGDYGYTF
D: TRBD1; size: NA; V: TRBV2; J: TRBJ2-4; DNA: TGTGCCAGCAGTGGGGACAGAGCCAAAAACATTCAGTACTTC; CDR3: CASSGDRAKNIQYF
D: NA; size: NA; V: TRBV27; J: TRBJ2-2; DNA: TGTGCCAGCAGTCGGGGTGGTGCCGGGGAGCTGTTTTTT; CDR3: CASSRGGAGELFF
D: NA; size: NA; V: TRBV29-1; J: TRBJ1-1; DNA: TGCAGCGTTGACATAGGCAGGGCTGAAGCTTTCTTT; CDR3: CSVDIGRAEAFF
D: NA; size: NA; V: TRBV19; J: TRBJ2-1; DNA: TGTGCCAGTAGTATAGGTTCGGGGGTCGGCAATGAGCAGTTCTTC; CDR3: CASSIGSGVGNEQFF
D: TRBD2; size: few; V: TRBV27; J: TRBJ2-3; DNA: TGTGCCAGCAGTCTAGCGGGGCCCTATACGCAGTATTTT; CDR3: CASSLAGPYTQYF
D: TRBD2; size: NA; V: TRBV29-1; J: TRBJ2-1; DNA: TGCAGCGTTCAGGGGACTAGCGGAGGCTCCTACAATGAGCAGTTCTTC; CDR3: CSVQGTSGGSYNEQFF
D: NA; size: NA; V: TRBV11-2; J: TRBJ1-1; DNA: TGTGCCAGCAGCCCACCAGGGTCCCTAGCTTTCTTT; CDR3: CASSPPGSLAFF
D: NA; size: NA; V: TRBV30; J: TRBJ1-1; DNA: TGTGCCTGGCTCCCTCTGAAGTGGGGGGGTTCCACTGAAGCTTTCTTT; CDR3: CAWLPLKWGGSTEAFF
D: TRBD2; size: NA; V: TRBV7-6; J: TRBJ2-1; DNA: TGTGCCAGCCCGGGAGGGCCTTTAGATGAGCAGTTCTTC; CDR3: CASPGGPLDEQFF
D: TRBD1; size: NA; V: TRBV15; J: TRBJ2-5; DNA: TGTGCCACTGCTAGGACAGGGGTAGAGACCCAGTACTTC; CDR3: CATARTGVETQYF
D: NA; size: NA; V: TRBV19; J: TRBJ1-1; DNA: TGTGCCAGTAGTATAGATAGAAGTTCGCGAGCTTTCTTT; CDR3: CASSIDRSSRAFF
D: TRBD2; size: NA; V: TRBV25-1; J: TRBJ2-7; DNA: TGTGCCAGCAGTGCGGCTAGCGGGAGGGTCGAGCAGTACTTC; CDR3: CASSAASGRVEQYF
D: TRBD1; size: NA; V: TRBV28; J: TRBJ2-7; DNA: TGTGCCAGCAGTTTTTTTCGACAGGGGGCGGGGGAGCAGTACTTC; CDR3: CASSFFRQGAGEQYF
D: TRBD1; size: once; V: TRBV18; J: TRBJ2-4; DNA: TGTGCCAGCTCACCGGGACAGGGGGCGAGAAACATTCAGTACTTC; CDR3: CASSPGQGARNIQYF